This T cell receptor (beta chain) comes out of a study of blood T cell repertoires in COVID-19. Whole-study context: Samples came from the United States, Italy and Spain, spanning acute and convalescent COVID-19.

The CDR3 totals 15 residues. Trimming took off 1 base at V and 5 bases at J, with 15 bases between the two ends. Germline V lookup: CDR1 SGDLS, CDR2 YYNGEE. Per the study methods: Estimated nucleated cell counts came from reference gene primer amplification. The table came from immunoSEQ multiplex PCR; TCRdb's copy has only in-frame clones and leaves some out. The DNA gave D and trimming, while V, J and clone size come from that table. The repertoire holds about 97,000 clones, with 80% to 90% as singletons. The sequence came from a human donor in a cohort sampled during active COVID-19. Sequenced input: peripheral blood. V gene TRBV9 combines with J gene TRBJ1-1; no reliable D call. CDR3 loop: CASSVRSSGVTEAFF. CDR3 in DNA: TGTGCCAGCAGCGTAAGGAGTTCGGGAGTTACTGAAGCTTTCTTT.